This TCR beta chain was recovered during a study of T cell responses to AZD1222 COVID-19 vaccine (dated by TCRdb to the early 2020s). About the full investigation: A total of 230 to 250 trial participants underwent TCR sequencing, of whom about 210 had received two doses of AZD1222 and some 25 had received two doses of the MenACWY control vaccine. Trial participants were enrolled by age into subgroups of 18-55, 56-69 and 70-plus years, and around 150, 28 and 57 TCR-sequenced participants, respectively, were included in these subgroups.

V loses 1 base, J loses 11 bases, and the germline ends lie 14 bases apart. The germline V gene (reference sequence) yields SEHNR for CDR1 and FQNEAQ for CDR2. Including cysteine and phenylalanine, the CDR3 has 13 amino acids. Only the CDR3 region is kept as DNA, spanning 39 bases read in frame from base 1. The time point label here, explained by the study, means: about 28 days (+/-7) after the second vaccine dose. Because spike-specific TCR depth and breadth did not differ between the two schedules, AZD1222 recipients who got a second dose at roughly 4 weeks were pooled with those who got a second dose at roughly 12 weeks. Samples from vaccinated people were obtained from the UK trials COV001 and COV002, which included a single-blind randomized controlled phase 2/3 trial of AZD1222 (ChAdOx1 nCoV-19) in healthy adults. Trial participant PBMC samples were collected at day 0 and day 28 after the second dose for TCRbeta chain sequencing.

Summary of the overall study and its limitations: Participants were mostly white British and included more females than males, and it was suggested by the authors that clonal diversity may have been underestimated. Nearly half of unique spike-specific TCRs reportedly recognized epitopes outside regions mutated in the B.1.351 and B.1.1.7 variants. The 56-69-year group was small, and its depth increase did not reach significance, likely because of low power. Spike-specific TCR breadth and depth rose significantly after two AZD1222 doses compared with day 0 and with MenACWY recipients. Vaccine-associated CD4 TCRs spanned the whole spike protein, with dominant responses in regions 160-218 and 743-854. Only six AZD1222 recipients were SARS-CoV-2 seropositive at baseline, limiting conclusions about previously exposed vaccinees. Because no day 14 peak-response samples were available, repertoires were characterized only after the peak T cell response.

Taking its sample share into account, this clone is medium-sized (0.01 to 0.1%). The antigen it binds to is not known. Base qualities are not provided; no much larger clone lies one nucleotide away. The CDR3 regions of human TCRbeta chains were analyzed by immunosequencing. Turning to the authors' computational methods: TCRs in the repertoires were compared against a reference library of SARS-CoV-2-specific TCRs that had been generated with the MIRA antigen-specificity platform. Breadth was defined as the fraction of unique TCRs that were SARS-CoV-2-associated. Depth was defined as the fraction of total T cells that were SARS-CoV-2-associated. Each spike-specific TCR was assigned to its reactive spike region and to a CD4 or CD8 class using the MIRA data. Log10-transformed breadth and depth values were compared by one-way ANOVA with Sidak's multiple comparisons tests. TCRdb re-hosts the immuneACCESS table, in-frame sequences only. Its copies lack some clones; in the studies checked, an unresolved V gene accounts for under half of them, and the cause for the rest is not known. The DNA was the basis for D and trimming; V, J and clone size are from that table. The sample yields 95,000 to 100,000 clones; less than 85% were counted once. The top ten constitute approximately 14% of the sample.

Recombination connected TRBV7-9 to TRBJ1-1; the D gene cannot be named for sure. The sequencing used peripheral blood, collected 28 days after the second AZD1222 dose. The clonotype originates from an adult who received the AZD1222 COVID-19 vaccine. The sequenced DNA: TGTGCCAGCAGCTTAGTGTTAGCGAACTGGGCTTTCTTT. This codes for CASSLVLANWAFF.